The present entry profiles one T cell receptor (beta chain) with its context. As yet, its antigen is unknown. TCR beta libraries were made by quantitative 5'-RACE with molecular barcodes. TCRdb ran MiXCR on the 5' RACE reads and lists one entry per CDR3 protein. The table shows under 150,000 distinct CDR3 sequences, with approximately 9.7% occurring only once. Germline V lookup: CDR1 SGHTA, CDR2 FQGNSA. CDR3 length: 15 residues. Germline trimming cut 5 bases from V and 8 bases from J; bases unmatched to any gene: 11. The data were obtained in a study of CD8 T cells in ankylosing spondylitis. Study-level points and caveats: Characteristic, it appeared, of ankylosing spondylitis blood was a TCR beta motif of about eight highly homologous variants. The authors reported significant enrichment of disease-linked clones in matched ankylosing spondylitis synovial fluid. Previous work reported some of these motif variants in the synovial fluid and blood of reactive arthritis.

Sequencing input: blood, either unsorted or a sorted T cell fraction (not recorded which). The chain recombines TRBV7-2 with TRBJ2-2; 7 bases align to TRBD2. The sequence was collected from a male donor with ankylosing spondylitis or in good health (not recorded which). The CDR3 nucleotides read TGTGCCAGCAGCCCTATTGCGGGAGCGGTTGGGGAGCTGTTTTTT. Encoded protein: CASSPIAGAVGELFF.